These 15 T cell receptor beta chains were all obtained from the same sample, sequenced in a study of regulatory T cells in long-lasting Graves disease. The time point was: newly diagnosed GD, antithyroid drugs for less than 3 months. Scientists built the TCR library using RNA that was extracted from PBMCs. iRepertoire HTBI primers and Arm-PCR of CDR3 regions built TCR beta libraries. Using its own MiXCR run on the multiplex PCR reads, TCRdb lists one record per CDR3 protein. There are some 600,000 distinct CDR3 sequences in the sample; about 16% occur only once, and 12% lies in the top ten. The data were also submitted as part of a second study, on T cells in Graves' hyperthyroidism and ophthalmopathy.

Sequenced here: peripheral blood mononuclear cells (PBMCs), sampled at new diagnosis, from a patient treated with antithyroid drugs. The receptors were gathered from a man younger than 35 with Graves disease.

Remarks on this clonotype: A much larger clone lies a single base off, so this may be a read error. The chain is built from TRBV18 and TRBJ2-7; D may correspond to TRBD1 or TRBD2 (5 bases each). The CDR3 is 14 amino acids. The V gene's germline CDR1 is KGHSH and CDR2 LQKENI. Here the CDR3 reads CASSPPGVLYERYF. CDR3 DNA sequence: TGTGCCAGCTCACCACCGGGGGTCCTCTACGAGCGGTACTTC.

This clonotype occurred many times. The rearrangement links TRBV30 to TRBJ1-6, with 8 bases fitting TRBD1. V lost 1 base to trimming and J lost 10 bases; unmatched junction nucleotides: 6. Germline lookup yields CDR1 GTSNPN and CDR2 SVGIG (reference sequence). This CDR3 comprises 14 residues. CDR3 DNA: TGTGCCTGGAGTGGAGGACAGGGTCGGTCACCCCTCCACTTT. Amino acid sequence: CAWSGGQGRSPLHF.

This clonotype was found many times. The chain recombines TRBV3-1 with TRBJ2-7; D may correspond to TRBD1 or TRBD2 (6 bases each). The CDR3 consists of 13 residues. CDR1 and CDR2 from the germline V gene are LGHDT and YNNKEL (reference sequence). Trimming cost V 8 bases and J 3 bases, with 14 bases left between them. The CDR3 bases are TGTGCCAGCGCGGGAAGGGGGGTCTACGAGCAGTACTTC. It translates to CASAGRGVYEQYF.

In this sample, this clonotype turned up many times. The chain carries TRBV5-1 and TRBJ2-1, with TRBD1 identical over 11 bases. This CDR3 is built from 16 residues. The V and J ends lost 0 bases and 9 bases, in that order; junction bases with no gene match: 8. CDR1 SGHRS and CDR2 YFSETQ come from the germline V gene. CDR3 sequence reads: CASSLEPGTGGSEQFF. In DNA, the CDR3 is TGCGCCAGCAGCTTGGAGCCCGGGACAGGGGGTAGTGAGCAGTTCTTC.

The table lists this clonotype with a few counts. The chain combines TRBV27 with TRBJ2-6; D is unclear. Trimming cost V 3 bases and J 2 bases, with 8 bases left between them. Germline V gene sequence: CDR1 MNHEY, CDR2 SMNVEV (reference sequence). This CDR3 is 15 amino acids long. This CDR3 is CASSLVQAGANVLTF. The CDR3 DNA follows: TGTGCCAGCAGTTTGGTCCAGGCTGGGGCCAACGTCCTGACTTTC.

This clonotype was seen many times. V usage is TRBV12-3 or TRBV12-4 and J usage is TRBJ2-1; 12 bases fit TRBD2. V gave up 6 bases and J gave up 10 bases; unmatched junction bases: 7. The CDR3 spans 14 residues. Here the CDR3 DNA reads TGTGCCAGCAGCCTAGCGGGAGGGCCTTGGGAGCAGTTCTTC. Encoded protein: CASSLAGGPWEQFF.

This clonotype was counted only a few times. The chain carries TRBV24-1 and TRBJ2-1; 10 bases match TRBD2. The CDR3 has 16 amino acids. Germline values: CDR1 KGHDR, CDR2 SFDVKD. Unmatched junction bases numbered 9, after V lost 3 bases and J lost 8 bases. CDR3 bases: TGTGCCACCAGTGATCCGCGGGCTAGCGGGAGTGATGAGCAGTTCTTC. It encodes CATSDPRASGSDEQFF.

This clonotype has more than one count but fewer than ten. The chain joins TRBV6-2 or TRBV6-3 to TRBJ2-7; D gene uncertain. Germline assignment: CDR1 MNHEY and CDR2 SVGEGT. CDR3 length equals 15 residues. Trimming took 5 bases from V and 3 from J, leaving 17 bases between them. CDR3 amino acids: CASSISLRGVYEQYF. CDR3 DNA sequence: TGTGCCAGCAGTATAAGCCTCCGCGGTGTCTACGAGCAGTACTTC.

This clonotype showed up just a few times. The DNA for the CDR3 is TGTGCCTGGACAGGGGATTCATACGAGCAGTACTTC. Translating gives CAWTGDSYEQYF. This sequence joins TRBV30 and TRBJ2-7; maybe TRBD1 (6 bases). The germline CDR1 and CDR2 sequences are GTSNPN and SVGIG (reference sequence). This CDR3 is built from 12 residues. V was clipped by 4 bases and J by 4 bases, with 11 bases between them.

This clonotype was counted at least ten times. The chain recombines TRBV5-4 with TRBJ1-2; the D gene is possibly TRBD1 (5 bases). Trimming stripped 1 base from V and 2 bases from J, with 18 bases between. The germline V gene encodes CDR1 SGHNT and CDR2 YYREEE (reference sequence). The CDR3 has 17 residues. The CDR3 DNA reads TGTGCCAGCAGCTTGATCTCTTGGGGCAGGGAGAACTATGGCTACACCTTC. It codes for CASSLISWGRENYGYTF. Based on the CDR3 plus reference TRBV5-4 and TRBJ1-2, the full variable domain is ETGVTQSPTHLIKTRGQQVTLRCSSQSGHNTVSWYQQALGQGPQFIFQYYREEENGRGNFPPRFSGLQFPNYSSELNVNALELDDSALYLCASSLISWGRENYGYTFGSGTRLTVV.

This clonotype was found a few times. The gene calls are TRBV3-1 and TRBJ2-7; maybe TRBD1 (6 bases). CDR1 is LGHDT, CDR2 YNNKEL, per germline (reference sequence). The CDR3 totals 14 residues. V gave up 2 bases and J gave up 3 bases, with 11 bases separating them. CDR3 in amino acids: CASSQTGTSYEQYF. The CDR3 DNA reads TGTGCCAGCAGCCAAACCGGGACAAGCTACGAGCAGTACTTC.

This clonotype appeared a few times. The genes are TRBV30 and TRBJ2-1; 7 bases fit TRBD1. Trimming took 0 bases from V and 5 from J; bases not matched to a gene: 10. The CDR3 is 16 residues long. Germline CDR1 reads GTSNPN; CDR2 reads SVGIG (reference sequence). The CDR3 reads CAWSVRRAGGHNEQFF. DNA of the CDR3: TGTGCCTGGAGTGTACGGCGGGCAGGGGGTCACAATGAGCAGTTCTTC.

This rearrangement joins TRBV28 to TRBJ2-2; 8 bases are shared with TRBD1. The CDR3 is 18 amino acids. The V gene's germline CDR1 is MDHEN and CDR2 SYDVKM. The V segment lost 1 base and the J segment 1 base; nucleotides outside the gene matches: 8. CDR3 coding DNA: TGTGCCAGCAGTTTATTGGTTGGCGGGACAGGGAACACCGGGGAGCTGTTTTTT. Translated: CASSLLVGGTGNTGELFF.

The rearrangement joins TRBV5-1 to TRBJ1-1; tentatively, D is TRBD1 (6 bases). The germline CDR1 and CDR2 sequences are SGHRS and YFSETQ. The CDR3 has 15 residues. V was clipped by 0 bases and J by 2 bases, with 11 bases between them. The CDR3 reads CASSLARTVNTEAFF. CDR3 nucleotides: TGCGCCAGCAGCTTGGCCCGGACAGTAAACACTGAAGCTTTCTTT.

This clonotype was observed a few times. CDR3 protein: CASSQARGMGEQFF. CDR3 DNA sequence: TGCGCCAGCAGCCAAGCGCGAGGAATGGGTGAGCAGTTCTTC. The genes are TRBV4-1 and TRBJ2-1, with D unclear. This CDR3 has 14 amino acids. Between the trimmed V and J ends, which lost 1 base and 9 bases, there was a span of 13 bases. Germline V gene data show CDR1 as MGHRA and CDR2 as YSYEKL.